The 15 T cell receptor beta chains presented below share a single source sample, sequenced in a study of T-cell memory formation after mild COVID-19. TCRdb reprocessed the 5' RACE reads with MiXCR, giving one entry per CDR3 protein. In the table there are approximately 35,000 distinct CDR3 sequences, approximately 21% of which are singletons. The material sequenced was PBMCs or a T cell subset sorted from them (not recorded which). The receptors were sampled from an adult who had mild COVID-19 (a few samples of this study predate the infection). Cell type and time point are not known.

The CDR3 nucleotides read TGTGCCAGCAGCCCCCTACAGGGGGCGGTCACTGAAGCTTTCTTT. Residues: CASSPLQGAVTEAFF. The J gene is TRBJ1-1, the V gene TRBV3-1, with 9 nucleotides matching TRBD1. Germline V gene sequence: CDR1 LGHDT, CDR2 YNNKEL (reference sequence). Germline trimming cut 4 bases from V and 4 bases from J; bases unmatched to any gene: 7. CDR3 length: 15 amino acids.

This clonotype was detected many times. The chain links TRBV7-8 to TRBJ1-1, with D maybe TRBD1 (6 bases). Germline lookup yields CDR1 SGHVS and CDR2 FQNEAQ. V was trimmed by 6 bases and J by 0 bases, leaving 14 bases between them. This CDR3 is 15 amino acids long. The CDR3 reads CASSSRAGVNTEAFF. In DNA form, the CDR3 reads TGTGCCAGCAGTTCCAGAGCAGGGGTGAACACTGAAGCTTTCTTT.

This clonotype is medium-sized within its sample. The chain is built from TRBV7-3 and TRBJ2-3, with no clear D. The germline CDR1 and CDR2 sequences are SGHTA and FQGTGA. With 0 bases removed from V and 2 bases from J, the gap between germline ends came to 9 bases. This CDR3 contains 15 residues. CDR3 bases: TGTGCCAGCAGCTTAACGGGTAGCCACACAGATACGCAGTATTTT. Its translation is CASSLTGSHTDTQYF.

The table lists this clonotype with many counts. This chain connects TRBV5-1 to TRBJ2-1; 12 bases map to TRBD2. CDR1 SGHRS and CDR2 YFSETQ come from the germline V gene. The length of the CDR3 is 18 residues. V was clipped by 1 base and J by 6 bases; unmatched bases: 11. For the CDR3, the DNA is TGCGCCAGCAGCTTGACCCTAGCGGGAGGGGGGTCGAGCAATGAGCAGTTCTTC. Translation gives CASSLTLAGGGSSNEQFF.

In its sample, this clonotype was seen many times. The genes are TRBV12-3 or TRBV12-4 and TRBJ1-1; 8 positions agree with TRBD1. CDR3 length: 14 residues. Trimming at V came to 2 bases and at J to 7 bases, leaving 6 bases not matched to a gene. This CDR3 reads CASSLRGQAYEAFF. CDR3 nucleotide sequence: TGTGCCAGCAGTTTAAGGGGACAGGCCTATGAAGCTTTCTTT.

This clonotype appeared a few times. This sequence joins TRBV30 and TRBJ1-1, with D unclear. The germline CDR1 and CDR2 sequences are GTSNPN and SVGIG (reference sequence). V dropped 0 bases and J dropped 1 base, with 12 bases sitting between them. This CDR3 has 15 residues. CDR3 coding DNA: TGTGCCTGGAGTGTACGAACACATACGAACACTGAAGCTTTCTTT. The encoded protein is CAWSVRTHTNTEAFF.

The CDR3 DNA follows: TGCGCCAGCAGCCAGGTCCTTGAGAATGAGCAGTTCTTC. This encodes CASSQVLENEQFF. The genes are TRBV4-3 and TRBJ2-1; D is undetermined. The CDR3 length is 13 residues. V was trimmed by 3 bases and J by 7 bases, leaving 10 bases between them. Germline V CDR1 and CDR2: LGHNA, YSLEER.

This clonotype was seen ten or more times. This chain uses TRBV19 with TRBJ2-3, with TRBD2 identical over 8 bases. This CDR3 spans 18 amino acids. V shed 4 bases, J shed 3 bases, and the junction held 15 bases outside the gene matches. In germline, CDR1 is LNHDA, CDR2 SQIVND (reference sequence). The CDR3 here is CASSTKDPTRGGTDTQYF. In DNA form, the CDR3 reads TGTGCCAGTAGTACAAAAGACCCAACTCGCGGGGGGACAGATACGCAGTATTTT.

This clonotype came up many times. The V gene is TRBV7-7, the J gene TRBJ2-2; either TRBD1 or TRBD2 may fit D (6 bases each). Germline V gene lookup returns CDR1 SSHAT and CDR2 FNYEAQ (reference sequence). Trimming took 2 bases from V and 5 from J, leaving 15 bases between them. The length of the CDR3 is 16 residues. The DNA of the CDR3 is TGTGCCAGCAGCTTAAGTGGAGGGGGGTCGACCGGGGAGCTGTTTTTT. Protein: CASSLSGGGSTGELFF.

This clonotype was found many times. CDR3 in DNA: TGTGCCAGCAGCCCCCGAAACCTCAATCAGCCCCAGCATTTT. Its protein is CASSPRNLNQPQHF. The rearrangement links TRBV6-5 to TRBJ1-5; D gene ambiguous. CDR3 length: 14 amino acids. Germline V CDR1 and CDR2: MNHEY, SVGAGI. Trimming left V 6 bases short and J 3 bases short, with 12 bases between.

This clonotype came up a few times. The genes are TRBV12-3 or TRBV12-4 and TRBJ1-2, with unresolved D. V lost 5 bases and J 4 bases, leaving 11 bases between the germline ends. This CDR3 has 13 amino acids. CDR3 nucleotides: TGTGCCAGCAGTATAGGGTTGTCCTATGGCTACACCTTC. Translated: CASSIGLSYGYTF.

This clonotype was picked up many times. This chain links TRBV6-5 with TRBJ2-1; 10 bases match TRBD1. Per the germline V gene, CDR1 is MNHEY and CDR2 is SVGAGI. V trimming: 5 bases; J trimming: 6 bases; junction bases outside the gene matches: 4. This CDR3 is built from 14 residues. For the CDR3, the DNA is TGTGCCAGCAGTAAAAGGGACAGGGGCAATGAGCAGTTCTTC. Translating gives CASSKRDRGNEQFF.

This rearrangement joins TRBV12-3 or TRBV12-4 to TRBJ1-1, with D perhaps TRBD1 (6 bases). The CDR3 runs 13 residues. Trimming stripped 5 bases from V and 11 bases from J, with 18 bases between. The CDR3 coding sequence is TGTGCCAGCAGTCCTCAAGGGGGGGGACGTGCTTTCTTT. Translating gives CASSPQGGGRAFF.

This clonotype showed up many times. The V call is TRBV20-1, the J call TRBJ2-3, with D tentatively TRBD2 (7 bases). Germline-derived CDR1 and CDR2 are DFQATT and SNEGSKA (reference sequence). V lost 3 bases and J lost 5, with 15 bases in between. The CDR3 spans 14 residues. In DNA, the CDR3 is TGCAGTGCTAGGGGGGGCGGGAGAGGAGATACGCAGTATTTT. This sequence encodes CSARGGGRGDTQYF.

This clonotype was seen repeatedly, ten times or more. The chain links TRBV4-1 to TRBJ2-7; weak D call: TRBD2 (6 bases). The germline CDR1 and CDR2 sequences are MGHRA and YSYEKL. The V and J ends lost 4 bases and 4 bases respectively, with 14 bases between them. The CDR3 spans 14 residues. CDR3 residues: CASSRGGGVYEQYF. For the CDR3, the DNA is TGCGCCAGCAGCCGCGGAGGAGGGGTATACGAGCAGTACTTC.